This entry features one T cell receptor (beta chain) sequence. What it recognizes is unknown. CDR1 and CDR2 from the germline V gene are SNHLY and FYNNEI. The CDR3 runs to 15 residues. The V gene lost 1 base and the J gene lost 3 bases, with 9 bases spanning the gap. Profiled with immunoSEQ multiplex PCR; TCRdb holds only in-frame clones, not every one. Of over 45,000 clones listed, 85% to 90% are singletons. This record belongs to a study of PD-L1 blockade in urothelial cancer. Study observations and caveats: Durable benefit accompanied greater 3-week expansion of tumor-associated blood clones.

Time point described: pretreatment peripheral blood. Specimen: PBMCs, collected around atezolizumab (anti-PD-L1) treatment. This receptor was identified in a man aged 55 to 69 with urothelial cancer. The chain uses TRBV2 and TRBJ2-2; no clear D gene. CDR3 DNA: TGTGCCAGCAGTGAAGATCTATCCTACACCGGGGAGCTGTTTTTT. Translation: CASSEDLSYTGELFF.